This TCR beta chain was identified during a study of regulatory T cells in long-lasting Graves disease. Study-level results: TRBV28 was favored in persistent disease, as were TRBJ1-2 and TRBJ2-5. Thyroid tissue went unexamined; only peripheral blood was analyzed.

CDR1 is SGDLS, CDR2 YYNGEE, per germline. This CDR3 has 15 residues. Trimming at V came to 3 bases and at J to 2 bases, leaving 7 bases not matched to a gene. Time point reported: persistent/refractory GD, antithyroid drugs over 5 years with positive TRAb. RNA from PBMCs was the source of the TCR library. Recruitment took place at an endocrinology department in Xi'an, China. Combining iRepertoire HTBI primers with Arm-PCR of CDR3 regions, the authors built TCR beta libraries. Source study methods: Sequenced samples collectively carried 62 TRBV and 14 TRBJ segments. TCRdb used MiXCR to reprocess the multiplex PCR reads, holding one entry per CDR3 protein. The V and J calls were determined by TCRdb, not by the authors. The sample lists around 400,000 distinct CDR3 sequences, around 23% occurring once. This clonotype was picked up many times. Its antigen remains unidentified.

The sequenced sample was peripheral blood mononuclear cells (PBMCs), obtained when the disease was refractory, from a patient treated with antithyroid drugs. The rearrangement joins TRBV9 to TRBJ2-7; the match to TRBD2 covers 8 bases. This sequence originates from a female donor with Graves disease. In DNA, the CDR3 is TGTGCCAGCAGCGCGGGGGGGGACCCAGCCTACGAGCAGTACTTC. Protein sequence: CASSAGGDPAYEQYF.